The next 25 T cell receptor beta chains were all read from a single sample in a study of T cells in Graves' hyperthyroidism and ophthalmopathy (dated by TCRdb to the late 2010s). Library preparation employed multiplex PCR. The sequencer listed for this sample is Illumina HiSeq 2000. The TCR beta CDR3 regions were amplified from the RNA transcripts. For the first round of RT-PCR on the TCR CDR3, the HTBI primer set was used together with the Qiagen OneStep RT-PCR kit. Using fastp at Q25 and MiXCR, TCRdb reprocessed the public reads and kept productive beta chains. Entries are consolidated by CDR3 protein sequence, retaining the most common genes and DNA. Present in this sample are hundreds of thousands of distinct CDR3 sequences, approximately 17% of which were seen just once. The ten largest clones represent 15% to 20% of the sample. The sequenced material came from blood. The receptors were sampled from a woman aged 18-30 years with Graves' ophthalmopathy.

CDR3 coding DNA: TGTGCCAGCAGTGACCCCGGGACGGTACCCTACGAGCAGTACTTC. Protein product: CASSDPGTVPYEQYF. This chain links TRBV6-2 or TRBV6-3 with TRBJ2-7; either TRBD1 or TRBD2 may fit D (5 bases each). Trimming pared 5 bases from V and 2 bases from J, leaving 16 bases between. CDR1 is MNHEY and CDR2 is SVGEGT in the germline V gene. CDR3 length: 15 residues.

In this sample, this clonotype turned up a few times. V usage is TRBV12-3 or TRBV12-4 and J usage is TRBJ1-3; D is ambiguous. The CDR3 spans 14 residues. V lost 8 bases to trimming and J lost 0 bases, with 11 bases between them. The CDR3 protein is CASGQLDSGNTIYF. In DNA form, the CDR3 reads TGTGCCAGCGGCCAGTTAGACTCTGGAAACACCATATATTTT.

This clonotype was seen more than once but under ten times. The chain joins TRBV27 to TRBJ2-5, with TRBD2 as a possible D gene (6 bases). The CDR3 has 16 amino acids. The ends were cut back, 3 bases at V and 5 bases at J, with 19 bases in the middle. Looked up from germline, CDR1 is MNHEY and CDR2 is SMNVEV (reference sequence). The CDR3 nucleotides are TGTGCCAGCAGTTTGATCCCAAGGGGCGCGGGGGAGACCCAGTACTTC. Amino acid sequence: CASSLIPRGAGETQYF.

This clonotype was counted ten times or more. The chain has TRBV5-1 and TRBJ2-1; D might be TRBD1 (5 bases). Germline CDR1 reads SGHRS; CDR2 reads YFSETQ. This CDR3 is 15 amino acids long. Trimming left V 1 base short and J 0 bases short, with 8 bases between. As DNA, the CDR3 is TGCGCCAGCAGCTTGCGGACAACCTCCTACAATGAGCAGTTCTTC. Its protein product is CASSLRTTSYNEQFF.

This clonotype was seen a single time. The rearrangement links TRBV19 to TRBJ1-1, with TRBD1 identical over 7 bases. The germline CDR1 and CDR2 sequences are LNHDA and SQIVND (reference sequence). The J segment lost 3 bases and the V segment lost 7 bases, leaving 8 bases of the junction unmatched. CDR3 length: 14 residues. The CDR3 loop is CASTLSTGYTEAFF. The CDR3 DNA reads TGTGCCAGTACCCTGTCGACAGGGTACACTGAAGCTTTCTTT. Looking up the rest from reference TRBV19 and TRBJ1-1 gives the full variable domain: DGGITQSPKYLFRKEGQNVTLSCEQNLNHDAMYWYRQDPGQGLRLIYYSQIVNDFQKGDIAEGYSVSREKKESFPLTVTSAQKNPTAFYLCASTLSTGYTEAFFGQGTRLTVV.

This clonotype was observed many times. The gene calls are TRBV2 and TRBJ2-3, with unresolved D. Germline V lookup: CDR1 SNHLY, CDR2 FYNNEI. V shed 3 bases and J shed 6 bases, with 13 bases lying between them. There are 14 residues in the CDR3. The CDR3 bases are TGTGCCAGCAGTGACCTGGATTCGATGGATACGCAGTATTTT. Translating it yields CASSDLDSMDTQYF.

There are a few counts of this clonotype. The rearrangement joins TRBV6-1 to TRBJ2-2; D is perhaps TRBD1 (5 bases). Trimming pared 6 bases from V and 0 bases from J, leaving 11 bases between. Germline CDR1 reads MNHNS; CDR2 reads SASEGT. The CDR3 consists of 15 residues. CDR3 sequence reads: CASSGSRANTGELFF. In nucleotides, the CDR3 is TGTGCCAGCAGCGGGTCCAGGGCGAACACCGGGGAGCTGTTTTTT.

This clonotype was seen repeatedly, ten times or more. The chain carries TRBV28 and TRBJ1-6, with D perhaps TRBD1 (6 bases). Germline V gives CDR1 MDHEN, CDR2 SYDVKM. The CDR3 spans 16 residues. With 3 bases removed from V and 5 bases from J, the gap between germline ends came to 14 bases. CDR3 in amino acids: CASSLRDIRNNSPLHF. The CDR3 DNA reads as TGTGCCAGCAGTTTGCGGGACATCCGGAATAATTCACCCCTCCACTTT.

In this sample, this clonotype turned up many times. The genes are TRBV28 and TRBJ1-4; the match to TRBD1 covers 7 bases. Looked up from germline, CDR1 is MDHEN and CDR2 is SYDVKM. V shed 6 bases and J 1 base; nucleotides not matched to a gene: 5. CDR3 length: 15 residues. CDR3 nucleotides: TGTGCCAGCAGGCCCTACAGGGGAACTAATGAAAAACTGTTTTTT. Translating gives CASRPYRGTNEKLFF.

This clonotype was seen many times. The V and J genes are TRBV30 and TRBJ2-7; 12 positions agree with TRBD2. This CDR3 region has 14 residues. V was pared by 1 base and J by 2 bases, with 0 bases of the junction left unmatched. Germline CDR1 and CDR2: GTSNPN and SVGIG (reference sequence). In DNA, the CDR3 is TGTGCCTGGAGTGGACTAGCGGGGGCCTACGAGCAGTACTTC. Translated, it gives CAWSGLAGAYEQYF.

This clonotype was observed a few times. The rearrangement uses TRBV20-1 and TRBJ1-5, with D maybe TRBD1 (5 bases). The CDR3 covers 11 residues. Trimming shortened V by 3 bases and J by 9 bases, and 9 bases separated the two germline ends. CDR1 is DFQATT, CDR2 SNEGSKA, per germline (reference sequence). The CDR3 reads CSARGVGPQHF. The CDR3 DNA follows: TGCAGTGCTAGGGGGGTCGGGCCCCAGCATTTT.

In this sample, this clonotype turned up a few times. The rearrangement uses TRBV20-1 and TRBJ2-3; TRBD2 matches at 10 bases. The germline CDR1 and CDR2 sequences are DFQATT and SNEGSKA (reference sequence). The length of the CDR3 is 15 residues. After removal of 1 base from V and 2 bases from J, the junction contained 3 bases not matched to a gene. The CDR3 spells CSARVTSGYTDTQYF. CDR3 bases: TGCAGTGCTAGAGTGACTAGCGGGTACACAGATACGCAGTATTTT.

V gene TRBV6-2 or TRBV6-3 combines with J gene TRBJ2-1, with D perhaps matching TRBD1 (5 bases). V shed 4 bases and J shed 15 bases, with 16 bases lying between them. CDR3 length: 12 amino acids. CDR1 and CDR2 (germline): MNHEY, SVGEGT. The CDR3 bases are TGTGCCAGCAGTTCCATTAGGGGATTTGTGTTCTTC. Its translation is CASSSIRGFVFF.

A note on this clonotype: One end of the junction is discordant with germline, which a read error may explain. The gene calls are TRBV29-1 and TRBJ1-2; 9 bases map to TRBD1. The CDR3 has 13 amino acids. In germline, CDR1 is SQVTM, CDR2 ANQGSEA. CDR3 bases: TGCAGCATTGAAAGGGGACAGGGAAGTGGCTACACCTTC. Translated, it gives CSIERGQGSGYTF.

This clonotype was recorded a few times. J is TRBJ2-6 and V is TRBV27; a weak D match, TRBD2 (5 bases). V gave up 5 bases and J gave up 1 base, with 12 bases separating them. The CDR3 covers 16 residues. From germline, CDR1 is MNHEY and CDR2 SMNVEV (reference sequence). CDR3 amino acids: CASSPGINSGANVLTF. The CDR3 DNA is TGTGCCAGCAGTCCCGGGATTAATTCTGGGGCCAACGTCCTGACTTTC.

As regards this clonotype: A much bigger clone sits one base away, suggesting this may be a read error. The CDR3 nucleotides are TGTGCCAGCAGCCAAGTCGACGTCCGCACCGGGGAGCTGTTTTTT. Its protein is CASSQVDVRTGELFF. The chain employs TRBV3-1 and TRBJ2-2; D is undetermined. The CDR3 is 15 residues long. The V end lost 1 base, the J end lost 4 bases, and 10 bases lay between the germline ends. Germline CDR1 LGHDT, CDR2 YNNKEL (reference sequence). Full variable domain (missing parts from reference TRBV3-1 and TRBJ2-2): DTAVSQTPKYLVTQMGNDKSIKCEQNLGHDTMYWYKQDSKKFLKIMFSYNNKELIINETVPNRFSPKSPDKAHLNLHINSLELGDSAVYFCASSQVDVRTGELFFGEGSRLTVL.

Details on this clonotype: This may stem from a read error, because a much larger clone lies one nucleotide away. The rearrangement joins TRBV9 to TRBJ2-1; TRBD2 agrees at 12 bases. Germline CDR1 is SGDLS and CDR2 is YYNGEE. J lost 7 bases, V lost 4 bases, and 6 bases had no gene match. CDR3 size: 15 residues. CDR3 DNA: TGTGCCAGCAGCCTTTGGACTAGCGGGAAAAATGAGCAGTTCTTC. This codes for CASSLWTSGKNEQFF.

This clonotype was detected many times. The CDR3 coding sequence is TGTGCCAGCAGTTTATCCTCCACCGAGGGCTACGAGCAGTACTTC. As protein: CASSLSSTEGYEQYF. The chain links TRBV28 to TRBJ2-7; weak D call: TRBD2 (5 bases). The CDR3 is 15 amino acids. Looked up from germline, CDR1 is MDHEN and CDR2 is SYDVKM. The V end was cut by 1 base, the J end by 3 bases, with 13 bases between. The variable domain in full, completed from reference TRBV28 and TRBJ2-7, reads DVKVTQSSRYLVKRTGEKVFLECVQDMDHENMFWYRQDPGLGLRLIYFSYDVKMKEKGDIPEGYSVSREKKERFSLILESASTNQTSMYLCASSLSSTEGYEQYFGPGTRLTVT.

The J gene is TRBJ2-5, the V gene TRBV30; either TRBD1 or TRBD2 may supply D (6 bases each). Trimming left V 5 bases short and J 2 bases short, with 15 bases between. The CDR3 has 14 amino acids. CDR1 is GTSNPN, CDR2 SVGIG, per germline (reference sequence). The CDR3 loop reads CAWGGGHPQETQYF. The CDR3 DNA follows: TGTGCCTGGGGAGGGGGGCACCCTCAAGAGACCCAGTACTTC.

This chain links TRBV28 with TRBJ2-5; D possibly corresponds to TRBD2 (5 bases). Germline V gene sequence: CDR1 MDHEN, CDR2 SYDVKM. The CDR3 covers 14 residues. The V end lost 6 bases, the J end lost 4 bases, and 15 bases lay between the germline ends. CDR3 in amino acids: CASSTGLLGETQYF. In DNA, the CDR3 is TGTGCCAGCAGCACCGGACTCTTGGGAGAGACCCAGTACTTC.

In this sample, this clonotype turned up many times. This chain uses TRBV7-2 with TRBJ2-7, with D unclear. The CDR3 covers 13 residues. Germline CDR1 and CDR2: SGHTA and FQGNSA. V was trimmed by 6 bases and J by 7 bases, leaving 16 bases between them. CDR3: CASSSYGMGEQYF. CDR3 nucleotide sequence: TGTGCCAGCAGTTCGTACGGCATGGGAGAGCAGTACTTC.

This chain's CDR3 is CASSLEQGADGNQPQHF. The CDR3 bases are TGTGCCAGCAGCTTGGAACAGGGGGCAGATGGCAATCAGCCCCAGCATTTT. J is TRBJ1-5 and V is TRBV5-6; 9 bases line up with TRBD1. Germline loops: CDR1 SGHDT, CDR2 YYEEEE. The CDR3 loop spans 17 amino acids. The V segment lost 0 bases and the J segment 2 bases; nucleotides outside the gene matches: 6.

This clonotype was seen at least ten times. The V and J genes are TRBV7-2 and TRBJ2-2; D unclear. Germline V gene lookup returns CDR1 SGHTA and CDR2 FQGNSA. The V and J ends lost 5 bases and 9 bases respectively, with 10 bases between them. This CDR3 spans 12 amino acids. The CDR3 protein is CASSRLARELFF. The CDR3 nucleotides are TGTGCCAGCAGCCGTTTAGCCCGGGAGCTGTTTTTT.

This clonotype has at least ten counts. This sequence joins TRBV10-3 and TRBJ2-3; no reliable D call. The CDR3 totals 15 residues. Between the trimmed V and J ends, which lost 0 bases and 4 bases, there was a span of 11 bases. In germline, CDR1 is ENHRY, CDR2 SYGVKD. The CDR3 protein is CAISESFDGSDTQYF. The DNA for the CDR3 is TGTGCCATCAGTGAGTCGTTCGATGGGTCAGATACGCAGTATTTT.

This clonotype was detected ten times or more. This chain connects TRBV28 to TRBJ2-4; TRBD1 agrees at 10 bases. Germline values: CDR1 MDHEN, CDR2 SYDVKM. After removal of 6 bases from V and 9 bases from J, the junction contained 11 bases not matched to a gene. The CDR3 has 15 amino acids. The CDR3 sequence is CASSSPDRGFGIQYF. CDR3 nucleotide sequence: TGTGCCAGCAGCTCTCCGGACAGGGGGTTCGGCATTCAGTACTTC.